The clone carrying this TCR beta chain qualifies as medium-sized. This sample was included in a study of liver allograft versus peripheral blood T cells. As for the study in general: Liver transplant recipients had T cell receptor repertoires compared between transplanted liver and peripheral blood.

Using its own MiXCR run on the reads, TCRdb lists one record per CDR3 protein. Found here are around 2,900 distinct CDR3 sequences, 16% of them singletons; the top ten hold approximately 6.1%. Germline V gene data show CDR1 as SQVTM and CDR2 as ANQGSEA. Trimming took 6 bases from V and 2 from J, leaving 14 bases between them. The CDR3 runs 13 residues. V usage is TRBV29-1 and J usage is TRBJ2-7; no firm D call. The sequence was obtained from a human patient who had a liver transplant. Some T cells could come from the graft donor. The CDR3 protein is CSVREALAYEQYF. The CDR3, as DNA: TGCAGCGTCCGTGAGGCGCTGGCCTACGAGCAGTACTTC.